This is a list of T cell receptor beta chains from one sample in a study of identical twins. TCRdb fed the 5' RACE reads into MiXCR, producing one record per CDR3 protein. The repertoire holds around 1.7 million distinct CDR3 sequences, with more than 30% as singletons. The material sequenced was cord blood. The receptors shown here come from a newborn girl in good health. Both conserved end residues are part of each CDR3. The D gene is left open where the match is weak. Expanded clones get a size class; other rows say once, few or many, or leave the size out.

TRBD1 TRBJ1-1 TRBV4-1 NA TGCGCCAGCAGCCATAAGACAGGGGCGGACACTGAAGCTTTCTTT CASSHKTGADTEAFF
TRBD1 TRBJ1-4 TRBV20-1 NA TGCAGTGCTGGGGACAGGGTCTTCGATGAAAAACTGTTTTTT CSAGDRVFDEKLFF
NA TRBJ1-1 TRBV12-3/TRBV12-4 NA TGTGCCAGCAGGCTCTTGCCTACTGAAGCTTTCTTT CASRLLPTEAFF
TRBD1 TRBJ1-2 TRBV20-1 few TGCAGTGCTAGATCACTACAGGGGAACTATGGCTACACCTTC CSARSLQGNYGYTF
TRBD2 TRBJ2-4 TRBV6-6 few TGTGCCAGCACACCGGGACTAGTAGGCTACAAAAACATTCAGTACTTC CASTPGLVGYKNIQYF
NA TRBJ2-1 TRBV20-1 NA TGCAGTGCTCCTCGATTAGCGGAATACAATGAGCAGTTCTTC CSAPRLAEYNEQFF
NA TRBJ1-6 TRBV6-1 NA TGTGCCAGCAGTGAAGGGGGTGGCTCACCCCTCCACTTT CASSEGGGSPLHF
NA TRBJ2-5 TRBV10-3 few TGTGCCATCAGCAGAAACAGCCGGTGGGAGACCCAGTACTTC CAISRNSRWETQYF
NA TRBJ1-5 TRBV24-1 NA TGTGCCACCAGTGACCTGACAGATAGCAATCAGCCCCAGCATTTT CATSDLTDSNQPQHF
TRBD1 TRBJ1-6 TRBV7-8 NA TGTGCCAGCAGCTTTACGGGACAGGGTCATCACACCCTCCACTTT CASSFTGQGHHTLHF
NA TRBJ1-6 TRBV10-3 NA TGTGCCATCAGTGGGACATATGATTCACCCCTCCACTTT CAISGTYDSPLHF
NA TRBJ1-6 TRBV20-1 NA TGCAGTGCTAAGTCCACCGGGAGCTTAAATTCACCCCTCCACTTT CSAKSTGSLNSPLHF
NA TRBJ2-1 TRBV6-5 few TGTGCCACCGCACTATTCCCCCCCTACAATGAGCAGTTCTTC CATALFPPYNEQFF
TRBD2 TRBJ2-1 TRBV4-2 NA TGTGCCAGCAGCCAACCCTCCAAGCGGGAGGGCCGCAATGAGCAGTTCTTC CASSQPSKREGRNEQFF
NA TRBJ2-7 TRBV6-1 NA TGTGCCACCGAAGAACAGGGAGGGTCCTACGAGCAGTACTTC CATEEQGGSYEQYF
NA TRBJ2-4 TRBV3-1 NA TGTGCCAGCAGTCTTAAAACAGCCAAAAACATTCAGTACTTC CASSLKTAKNIQYF
TRBD1 TRBJ1-5 TRBV24-1 NA TGTGCCACCAGTGATCTACCGGGACAGGGGGCAAAGGGCAATCAGCCCCAGCATTTT CATSDLPGQGAKGNQPQHF
TRBD2 TRBJ2-3 TRBV18 NA TGTGCCAGCTCAACAGCGGGACCCACCACAGATACGCAGTATTTT CASSTAGPTTDTQYF
TRBD2 TRBJ2-1 TRBV11-2 NA TGTGCCAGCAGCTTAGTCCCTAGCGGGAGGAGGACCTACAACGAGCAGTTCTTC CASSLVPSGRRTYNEQFF
TRBD2 TRBJ2-1 TRBV29-1 few TGCAGCGTTCGACTAGCGGGAGTAGGAGAGACCCAGTTCTTC CSVRLAGVGETQFF
TRBD1 TRBJ1-2 TRBV12-3/TRBV12-4 NA TGTGCCAGCATTCTGGACCGGGACAGGGATGGCTACACCTTC CASILDRDRDGYTF
NA TRBJ1-4 TRBV25-1 few TGTGCCAGCAGTACCACCGGGACATCAGGAAAACTGTTTTTT CASSTTGTSGKLFF
NA TRBJ1-1 TRBV19 NA TGTGCCAGTAGTATTCTCGGGTGGAACACTGAAGCTTTCTTT CASSILGWNTEAFF
TRBD2 TRBJ2-4 TRBV7-2 few TGTGCCAGCAGCTTAAGCGGGAGAACGGAAAACATTCAGTACTTC CASSLSGRTENIQYF
TRBD1 TRBJ1-5 TRBV20-1 NA TGCAGTGCAAGGGACAGGGGCAGACAGCCCCAGCATTTT CSARDRGRQPQHF
NA TRBJ1-2 TRBV29-1 NA TGCGGCGTTGGGTTGGGGACGGTGAACTATGGCTACACCTTC CGVGLGTVNYGYTF
NA TRBJ2-7 TRBV7-9 few TGTGCCAGCAGCTTAGTGGGGGTAGGCCACAATGAGCAGTACTTC CASSLVGVGHNEQYF
NA TRBJ1-2 TRBV2 few TGTGCCAGCAGTGAAAGGACCGGGAAGCATGGCTACACCTTC CASSERTGKHGYTF
NA TRBJ2-5 TRBV4-2 NA TGTGCCAGCAGCCAAGATATCGGGGTGGAGACCCAGTACTTC CASSQDIGVETQYF
NA TRBJ2-7 TRBV6-5 NA TGTGCCAGCAGTTTGAATATAGCGCTCACGCAGTACTTC CASSLNIALTQYF
TRBD1 TRBJ2-4 TRBV5-5 NA TGTGCCAGCAGCTACGACGGGACAGGCAAAAACATTCAGTACTTC CASSYDGTGKNIQYF
NA TRBJ1-5 TRBV20-1 NA TGCAGTGCGCGGGACAATCATAGCAATCAGCCCCAGCATTTT CSARDNHSNQPQHF
TRBD2 TRBJ2-7 TRBV9 NA TGTGCCAGCAGCGTTAGCGGGAGGGCCCTTAATGAGCAGTACTTC CASSVSGRALNEQYF
TRBD1 TRBJ1-5 TRBV3-1 NA TGTGCCAGCAGCCAGACAGGGGAGGGCAATCAGCCCCAGCATTTT CASSQTGEGNQPQHF
NA TRBJ1-3 TRBV28 NA TGTGCCAGCAGTTTACGGCGGTTGGGGGACACCATATATTTT CASSLRRLGDTIYF
NA TRBJ2-7 TRBV27 NA TGTGCCAGCAGTTTACGGGCAGTTTCGCACTACGAGCAGTACTTC CASSLRAVSHYEQYF
NA TRBJ2-1 TRBV6-6 NA TGTGCCAGCCTTGCTAGGGGGTGGCAAGAGACCCAGTTCTTC CASLARGWQETQFF
NA TRBJ1-5 TRBV29-1 NA TGCATCGTGAGCGGAGGGATTAATCAGCCCCAGCATTTT CIVSGGINQPQHF
NA TRBJ2-7 TRBV3-1 many TGTGCCAGCAGCCAGCCGGGGCTCCTCTCCTACGAGCAGTACTTC CASSQPGLLSYEQYF
NA TRBJ1-2 TRBV12-3/TRBV12-4 NA TGTGCCAGCAGCCCCGGGACGGTAGTCTATGGCTACACCTTC CASSPGTVVYGYTF
NA TRBJ1-6 TRBV27 few TGTGCCAGCACCCCTGAGAGGGGGAATTCACCCCTCCACTTT CASTPERGNSPLHF
TRBD2 TRBJ2-7 TRBV20-1 NA TGCAGTGCTAGAGTACCCCTAGCGGGGGGTTCCTACGAGCAGTACTTC CSARVPLAGGSYEQYF
NA TRBJ1-2 TRBV4-1 NA TGCGCCAGCAGCCAAGGGATGTCCCTTTTCAACTATGGCTACACCTTC CASSQGMSLFNYGYTF
NA TRBJ2-3 TRBV20-1 NA TGCAGTGCTAGAGCTCCTTGGGTGTCCACAGATACGCAGTATTTT CSARAPWVSTDTQYF
NA TRBJ2-7 TRBV20-1 few TGCAGTGCTAGGACCCTCCGGGACAACTCCTACGAGCAGTACTTC CSARTLRDNSYEQYF